This record looks at one T cell receptor beta chain sequence and its context. Its antigen is not yet known. Qualities for individual bases were not recorded, and no much larger clone is one base off. The sample comes from a study of blood T cell repertoires in COVID-19 (dated by TCRdb to 2020 to 2022). With respect to the entire study: The collaborator samples originated in the United States, Italy and Spain and spanned the acute and convalescent phases of COVID-19. The material from the prospective study consisted of cDNA or gDNA derived from T cells, B-cell-depleted T cells, or PBMCs. Subjects who had been exposed to COVID-19, were actively infected with it, or had recovered from it provided the deeply sampled blood TCRbeta repertoires that made up the dataset. A freely available public database, intended as a resource for researchers studying the immune response to SARS-CoV-2, is where the repertoires were released. Samples were obtained from the ongoing ImmuneRACE study (first 160 participants) and from 950 to 1,500 subjects provided by 6 global collaborators. Sample metadata almost always included a de-identified subject ID, COVID-19 status, age in years and sex. Where available, HLA class I and class II types were obtained from metadata supplied by the sample provider rather than from assay-based typing.

TCRbeta CDR3 regions were amplified from genomic DNA by means of the immunoSEQ Assay, a bias-controlled multiplex PCR. The original methods were these. The number of nucleated cells in each sample was estimated from the amplification of reference gene primers within the assay. To quantify the absolute abundance of each unique TCRbeta CDR3 rearrangement, sequence reads were collapsed and filtered. For each sample, productive Simpson clonality was calculated by taking the square root of Simpson's diversity index across productive rearrangements. Imported from immuneACCESS, the table was reduced by TCRdb to in-frame sequences with V and J called. These copies leave out some clones; in studies compared against another copy, an unresolved V gene accounts for under half, and the cause of the remainder is not known. D and trimming were read from the DNA, whereas the V and J calls and clone size are those reported in that table. Here the sample has approximately 230,000 clones; just over 85% occur a single time. About 15% of the sample belongs to the ten largest clones.

Study-wide conclusions, independent of this receptor: How much clinical and demographic metadata was included differed by source and by participant, and the metadata was provided uncurated.

The germline V gene encodes CDR1 LGHNT and CDR2 FRNRAP. At the junction V is shortened by 1 base and J by 5 bases, with 14 bases in between. The CDR3, from cysteine to phenylalanine, totals 15 residues. Only the CDR3 DNA stays, 45 bases, in frame from base 1. Participants in the prospective study were aged 18 to 89 years, lived in some 24 United States geographic areas, and enrolled through a virtual design. In the prospective study, cohorts were assigned on the basis of participant-reported clinical history obtained from a screening survey and a study questionnaire. In the prospective study, whole blood, serum and a nasopharyngeal or oropharyngeal swab were collected from each participant by mobile phlebotomists. Prospective study participants could optionally give additional blood draws and questionnaires over an approximately 2-month period. Blood samples from the prospective study were shipped frozen or at room temperature prior to DNA extraction.

The sequence links TRBV12-5 to TRBJ2-5; TRBD1 is a weak D gene call, 6 bases matching. Sequencing was done on a sample of PBMCs or T cells enriched from blood (not recorded which). The sequence was obtained from a woman aged 50 to 65 with acute COVID-19. The CDR3 here reads CASGLGTSQGETQYF. The nucleotide sequence is TGTGCTAGTGGTTTGGGGACTTCTCAGGGGGAGACCCAGTACTTC.